The clone carrying this TCR beta chain showed up many times. The cDNA was generated by 5'RACE with 10-nucleotide random UMIs. TCRdb redid the calling of the 5' RACE reads with MiXCR, one entry per CDR3 protein. The repertoire consists of tens of thousands of distinct CDR3 sequences, with over 15% occurring once and the leading ten covering 15%. The data originate from a study of neurological immune-mediated disorders. Healthy controls were blood bank volunteers in Maryland, USA. Germline trimming cut 6 bases from V and 4 bases from J; bases unmatched to any gene: 5. The CDR3 has 15 amino acids. Germline V lookup: CDR1 MNHEY, CDR2 SVGAGI.

The TCR was taken from a woman in her 40s in good health. The J gene is TRBJ1-4, the V gene TRBV6-5, with 10 bases lining up with TRBD1. Input material: PBMCs. The CDR3 loop is CASSNGQGGNEKLFF. DNA for the CDR3: TGTGCCAGCAGCAACGGACAGGGGGGTAATGAAAAACTGTTTTTT.